One and the same sample provided the 5 T cell receptor beta chains below, sequenced in a study of blood T cell repertoires in COVID-19. Profiling relied on immunoSEQ multiplex PCR, and the TCRdb table lists in-frame clones only, not all of them. The table lists 90,000 to 110,000 clones, approximately 85% of them singletons. The sample was peripheral blood. These receptors were obtained from a man aged 45-65 years with acute or convalescent COVID-19.

This chain links TRBV5-1 with TRBJ1-1; D perhaps matches TRBD1 (5 bases). From germline, CDR1 is SGHRS and CDR2 YFSETQ. V was shortened by 3 bases and J by 6 bases, with 15 bases between the two germline ends. The CDR3 has 14 amino acids. The CDR3 bases are TGCGCCAGCAGCTGGGACGGGGGAGAGGCTGAAGCTTTCTTT. It codes for CASSWDGGEAEAFF.

This rearrangement joins TRBV7-2 to TRBJ1-4; tentatively, D is TRBD1 (5 bases). Trimming took 3 bases from V and 6 from J, leaving 20 bases between them. CDR3 length: 17 amino acids. CDR1 is SGHTA, CDR2 FQGNSA, per germline. The CDR3 nucleotides are TGTGCCAGCAGCTTGTGGGTTTTCGGAGGGGAAGATGAAAAACTGTTTTTT. Its translation is CASSLWVFGGEDEKLFF.

This clone was seen more than once but under ten times. The chain has TRBV9 and TRBJ1-2; D might be TRBD1 (6 bases). CDR3 length equals 15 residues. The germline gives CDR1 SGDLS, CDR2 YYNGEE. The V end lost 4 bases, the J end lost 1 base, and 14 bases lay between the germline ends. CDR3 bases: TGTGCCAGCAGCCCTCTAGGGACACTTAACTATGGCTACACCTTC. Protein product: CASSPLGTLNYGYTF.

This chain joins TRBV24-1 and TRBJ2-1; D possibly corresponds to TRBD2 (6 bases). This CDR3 is built from 11 residues. V lost 7 bases and J lost 9, with 9 bases in between. Germline V CDR1 and CDR2: KGHDR, SFDVKD. The CDR3: CATRSGFEQFF. The CDR3, as DNA: TGTGCCACCAGAAGCGGGTTTGAGCAGTTCTTC.

This rearrangement joins TRBV4-2 to TRBJ1-2; possible D gene TRBD1, 6 bases. The CDR3 spans 15 residues. The V and J ends lost 0 bases and 5 bases respectively, with 13 bases between them. The germline CDR1 and CDR2 sequences are LGHNA and YNFKEQ. The CDR3: CASSQESGGSYGYTF. The CDR3 region has the DNA TGTGCCAGCAGCCAAGAATCGGGGGGCAGTTATGGCTACACCTTC.